The 22 T cell receptor beta chains listed next were all sequenced from one sample in a study of blood T cell repertoires in COVID-19. This table comes from immunoSEQ multiplex PCR, and its TCRdb copy is limited to in-frame clones, with some not included. The sample contains 320,000 or so clones, more than 85% of which appear only once. The specimen sequenced was PBMCs or T cells enriched from blood (not recorded which). These receptors came from a woman aged 30 to 39 who had recovered from COVID-19.

The chain has TRBV13 and TRBJ2-7; D is ambiguous. The CDR3 covers 12 residues. Per the germline V gene, CDR1 is PRHDT and CDR2 is FYEKMQ (reference sequence). Trimming shortened V by 5 bases and J by 7 bases, and 12 bases separated the two germline ends. Here the CDR3 DNA reads TGTGCCAGCAGCCCCACCGGAGTAGAGCAGTACTTC. As protein: CASSPTGVEQYF. Full variable domain (rest looked up from reference TRBV13 and TRBJ2-7): AAGVIQSPRHLIKEKRETATLKCYPIPRHDTVYWYQQGPGQDPQFLISFYEKMQSDKGSIPDRFSAQQFSDYHSELNMSSLELGDSALYFCASSPTGVEQYFGPGTRLTVT.

The chain combines TRBV6-5 with TRBJ1-2, with a weak D call TRBD1 (6 bases). The CDR3 totals 13 residues. The V and J ends lost 7 bases and 2 bases respectively, with 11 bases between them. Looked up from germline, CDR1 is MNHEY and CDR2 is SVGAGI. The CDR3 reads CASTTQGNYGYTF. CDR3 bases: TGTGCCAGCACTACACAGGGAAACTATGGCTACACCTTC.

This rearrangement joins TRBV30 to TRBJ1-6, with 7 bases fitting TRBD1. After removal of 5 bases from V and 9 bases from J, the junction contained 10 bases not matched to a gene. This CDR3 is built from 14 residues. The V gene's germline CDR1 is GTSNPN and CDR2 SVGIG (reference sequence). The CDR3 nucleotides are TGTGCCTGGTCATGGACAGGTCTGGTTTCACCCCTCCACTTT. It specifies CAWSWTGLVSPLHF.

The rearrangement joins TRBV4-1 to TRBJ1-6; no clear D. The germline V gene encodes CDR1 MGHRA and CDR2 YSYEKL. The CDR3 spans 12 residues. V was shortened by 2 bases and J by 9 bases, with 5 bases between the two germline ends. The CDR3 nucleotides read TGCGCCAGCAGCCAACCACTTTCACCCCTCCACTTT. It codes for CASSQPLSPLHF.

The chain employs TRBV6-6 and TRBJ1-6; no clear D gene. Germline CDR1 reads MNHNY; CDR2 reads SVGAGI (reference sequence). This CDR3 is 14 amino acids long. Between the trimmed V and J ends, which lost 3 bases and 6 bases, there was a span of 9 bases. The CDR3 nucleotides read TGTGCCAGCAGTTATGAACAGTCTAATTCACCCCTCCACTTT. As protein: CASSYEQSNSPLHF.

The chain carries TRBV4-2 and TRBJ2-7; a weak D match, TRBD1 (5 bases). V dropped 0 bases and J dropped 0 bases, with 24 bases sitting between them. CDR1 is LGHNA and CDR2 is YNFKEQ in the germline V gene. The CDR3 consists of 20 residues. The CDR3 protein is CASSQDAMGPGLLSSYEQYF. The CDR3 DNA follows: TGTGCCAGCAGCCAAGATGCGATGGGGCCAGGCCTCCTTAGCTCCTACGAGCAGTACTTC.

The chain recombines TRBV13 with TRBJ2-2; a possible D gene is TRBD2 (7 bases). CDR1 is PRHDT and CDR2 is FYEKMQ in the germline V gene (reference sequence). The CDR3 is 15 residues long. Trimming left V 5 bases short and J 2 bases short, with 12 bases between. CDR3 DNA sequence: TGTGCCAGCAGCCCCCGGGGGGCTAACACCGGGGAGCTGTTTTTT. This codes for CASSPRGANTGELFF.

The chain carries TRBV7-2 and TRBJ1-3; 7 bases align to TRBD1. The CDR3 consists of 15 residues. Germline loops: CDR1 SGHTA, CDR2 FQGNSA. The junction had 5 bases not matched to a gene; V was cut back by 5 bases and J by 1 base. CDR3 region: CASSRQGGSGNTIYF. The CDR3 nucleotides read TGTGCCAGCAGCCGTCAGGGGGGATCTGGAAACACCATATATTTT. The full variable domain, completed using reference TRBV7-2 and TRBJ1-3, is GAGVSQSPSNKVTEKGKDVELRCDPISGHTALYWYRQSLGQGLEFLIYFQGNSAPDKSGLPSDRFSAERTGGSVSTLTIQRTQQEDSAVYLCASSRQGGSGNTIYFGEGSWLTVV.

The V call is TRBV4-1, the J call TRBJ2-2; 7 bases map to TRBD1. Germline CDR1 and CDR2: MGHRA and YSYEKL. The V segment lost 3 bases and the J segment 2 bases; nucleotides outside the gene matches: 3. The CDR3 sequence is 15 residues long. CDR3 in DNA: TGCGCCAGCAGCCATCTAGGGGGCAACACCGGGGAGCTGTTTTTT. Translation gives CASSHLGGNTGELFF.

V usage is TRBV18 and J usage is TRBJ1-1; D call uncertain. Germline V lookup: CDR1 KGHSH, CDR2 LQKENI. The CDR3 length is 14 residues. Trimming pared 4 bases from V and 1 base from J, leaving 10 bases between. The CDR3 spells CASSLNKKNTEAFF. In nucleotides, the CDR3 is TGTGCCAGCTCACTGAACAAGAAGAACACTGAAGCTTTCTTT.

The V call is TRBV2, the J call TRBJ1-2; TRBD1 matches at 9 bases. V trimming: 8 bases; J trimming: 3 bases; junction bases outside the gene matches: 7. In germline, CDR1 is SNHLY, CDR2 FYNNEI. The CDR3 spans 14 residues. CDR3 sequence (DNA): TGTGCCAGCGATCGGACAGGGGCCGACTATGGCTACACCTTC. Protein: CASDRTGADYGYTF.

This chain joins TRBV28 and TRBJ1-4, with D maybe TRBD1 (6 bases). Germline V gene data show CDR1 as MDHEN and CDR2 as SYDVKM. Trimming pared 2 bases from V and 1 base from J, leaving 11 bases between. The CDR3 length is 16 residues. The CDR3 DNA follows: TGTGCCAGCAGTTTACACATACAGGGAACTAATGAAAAACTGTTTTTT. Protein sequence: CASSLHIQGTNEKLFF.

This CDR3 is CASSDRARLALHF. DNA for the CDR3: TGTGCCAGCAGTGACAGGGCCAGATTGGCCCTCCACTTT. V and J are TRBV28 and TRBJ1-6; TRBD1 matches 7 bases. The CDR3 is made up of 13 amino acids. Germline V lookup: CDR1 MDHEN, CDR2 SYDVKM. V dropped 5 bases and J dropped 14; count of bases not matched to a gene: 9.

The chain has TRBV7-2 and TRBJ1-6, with D possibly matching TRBD1 (5 bases). Per germline, CDR1 SGHTA and CDR2 FQGNSA. The CDR3 has 15 amino acids. The V and J ends lost 1 base and 10 bases respectively, with 14 bases between them. Here the CDR3 DNA reads TGTGCCAGCAGCTTAGAAATAGAACCAGGGTCACCCCTCCACTTT. Its protein is CASSLEIEPGSPLHF.

This chain connects TRBV6-6 to TRBJ2-7; 8 nucleotides agree with TRBD1. V dropped 6 bases and J dropped 3; count of bases not matched to a gene: 13. The germline gives CDR1 MNHNY, CDR2 SVGAGI (reference sequence). The CDR3 is 16 amino acids. The CDR3 sequence is CASRGGQAVFSYEQYF. The CDR3 DNA reads TGTGCCAGCAGAGGGGGACAGGCCGTTTTTAGCTACGAGCAGTACTTC.

This clone was counted between two and nine times. The V and J genes are TRBV10-3 and TRBJ2-1, with unresolved D. V lost 3 bases and J lost 9, with 12 bases in between. The V gene's germline CDR1 is ENHRY and CDR2 SYGVKD. This CDR3 comprises 13 residues. The CDR3 sequence is CAISDSYRFEQFF. CDR3 sequence (DNA): TGTGCCATCAGTGACTCTTATCGTTTTGAGCAGTTCTTC.

This chain joins TRBV4-2 and TRBJ2-5; the D gene is possibly TRBD1 (5 bases). V was cut by 2 bases and J by 5 bases, with 9 bases left in between. CDR1 is LGHNA and CDR2 is YNFKEQ in the germline V gene. CDR3 length: 13 amino acids. CDR3 sequence (DNA): TGTGCCAGCAGCCAACAGGGTGTGGAGACCCAGTACTTC. Protein sequence: CASSQQGVETQYF.

The chain is built from TRBV14 and TRBJ2-7; D not certain. Germline V gene lookup returns CDR1 SGHDN and CDR2 FVKESK. V lost 4 bases, J lost 3 bases, and 7 bases lay in between. The CDR3 is 12 residues long. The CDR3 nucleotides read TGTGCCAGCAGCCCCGACAACTACGAGCAGTACTTC. This encodes CASSPDNYEQYF.

The J gene is TRBJ2-3, the V gene TRBV27, with 11 bases lining up with TRBD2. Germline-derived CDR1 and CDR2 are MNHEY and SMNVEV (reference sequence). This CDR3 is 18 amino acids long. The J segment lost 0 bases and the V segment lost 5 bases, leaving 10 bases of the junction unmatched. CDR3 residues: CASSKRLAGTLSTDTQYF. CDR3 nucleotide sequence: TGTGCCAGCAGTAAAAGACTAGCGGGAACACTTAGCACAGATACGCAGTATTTT.

V is TRBV6-5 and J is TRBJ1-5; 7 bases map to TRBD1. The CDR3 covers 15 residues. After removal of 5 bases from V and 3 bases from J, the junction contained 7 bases not matched to a gene. The germline gives CDR1 MNHEY, CDR2 SVGAGI. The CDR3 loop reads CASSNSGTDNQPQHF. The CDR3 DNA follows: TGTGCCAGCAGTAATTCCGGGACAGACAATCAGCCCCAGCATTTT.

This chain joins TRBV21-1 and TRBJ2-7; the D call of TRBD2 is as the table states it, not checked on the DNA. TRBV21-1 is labeled a pseudogene. The CDR3 covers 13 residues. CDR3 sequence (DNA): TGTGCCAGCAGCAGTTACGGAGCCTACGAGCAGTACTTC. This codes for CASSSYGAYEQYF.

The chain links TRBV10-3 to TRBJ1-1, with D perhaps matching TRBD1 (6 bases). The V gene's germline CDR1 is ENHRY and CDR2 SYGVKD. V was trimmed by 6 bases and J by 1 base, leaving 18 bases between them. The CDR3 is 16 amino acids. The CDR3 DNA reads TGTGCCATCAGCGCGGGGGGTGACAGGAGGAACACTGAAGCTTTCTTT. It yields the protein CAISAGGDRRNTEAFF.